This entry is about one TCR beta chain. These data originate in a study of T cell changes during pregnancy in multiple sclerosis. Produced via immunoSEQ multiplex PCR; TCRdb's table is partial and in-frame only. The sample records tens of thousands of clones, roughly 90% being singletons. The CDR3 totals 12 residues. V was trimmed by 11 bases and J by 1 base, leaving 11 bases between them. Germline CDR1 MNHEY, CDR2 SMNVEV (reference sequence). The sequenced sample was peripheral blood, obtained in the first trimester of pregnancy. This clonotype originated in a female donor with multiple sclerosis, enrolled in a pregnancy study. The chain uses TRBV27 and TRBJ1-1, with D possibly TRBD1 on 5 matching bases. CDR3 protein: CAARGRNTEAFF. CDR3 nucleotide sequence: TGTGCCGCAAGGGGCAGGAACACTGAAGCTTTCTTT.